These 6 T cell receptor beta chains were sequenced from one sample in a study of T cell responses to AZD1222 COVID-19 vaccine. Assay: immunoSEQ multiplex PCR; the TCRdb copy retains only in-frame clones and omits some. The repertoire consists of about 97,000 clones, with roughly 84% occurring once and the leading ten covering over 2.5%. The specimen comprised peripheral blood, sampled on day 0 of AZD1222 vaccination. These receptors were obtained from an adult in good health.

The chain combines TRBV7-9 with TRBJ1-2; D unclear. CDR1 SEHNR and CDR2 FQNEAQ come from the germline V gene (reference sequence). Trimming left V 2 bases short and J 8 bases short, with 15 bases between. The CDR3 extends over 14 amino acids. The CDR3, as DNA: TGTGCCAGCAGCTTAAAGGCGGGCGCGGAGGGCTACACCTTC. Translated, it gives CASSLKAGAEGYTF.

The chain carries TRBV6-1 and TRBJ2-6; 11 nucleotides agree with TRBD1. With 4 bases clipped from V and 1 base from J, the junction kept 3 bases outside the gene matches. Per the germline V gene, CDR1 is MNHNS and CDR2 is SASEGT. This CDR3 is built from 17 residues. The CDR3: CASSVGQGVSGANVLTF. The CDR3 DNA sequence: TGTGCCAGCAGTGTGGGACAGGGGGTTTCTGGGGCCAACGTCCTGACTTTC.

The DNA of the CDR3 is TGTGCCAGCAGCGTAGGGACTAGCGGGGGTCCCTACAATGAGCAGTTCTTC. Translated: CASSVGTSGGPYNEQFF. This chain connects TRBV7-6 to TRBJ2-1; 14 positions match TRBD2. CDR1 is SGHVS and CDR2 is FNYEAQ in the germline V gene. The CDR3 loop spans 17 amino acids. V shed 5 bases and J 2 bases; nucleotides not matched to a gene: 5.

The V gene is TRBV5-6, the J gene TRBJ2-3, with 7 bases fitting TRBD2. The V segment lost 4 bases and the J segment 2 bases; nucleotides outside the gene matches: 7. This CDR3 has 15 residues. CDR1 is SGHDT, CDR2 YYEEEE, per germline. The DNA of the CDR3 is TGTGCCAGCAGCCGGGACTACAGTAACACAGATACGCAGTATTTT. Protein product: CASSRDYSNTDTQYF. Full variable domain (rest looked up from reference TRBV5-6 and TRBJ2-3): DAGVTQSPTHLIKTRGQQVTLRCSPKSGHDTVSWYQQALGQGPQFIFQYYEEEERQRGNFPDRFSGHQFPNYSSELNVNALLLGDSALYLCASSRDYSNTDTQYFGPGTRLTVL.

V usage is TRBV7-3 and J usage is TRBJ1-2; D is ambiguous. V was shortened by 2 bases and J by 7 bases, with 20 bases between the two germline ends. This CDR3 is 16 amino acids long. Germline assignment: CDR1 SGHTA and CDR2 FQGTGA. CDR3 amino acids: CASSLGGRESSGGYTF. The CDR3 DNA reads as TGTGCCAGCAGCTTAGGAGGGCGGGAGTCATCTGGTGGCTACACCTTC.

This chain uses TRBV27 with TRBJ2-2; 7 positions match TRBD1. Germline CDR1 MNHEY, CDR2 SMNVEV (reference sequence). The CDR3 length is 15 residues. With V trimmed by 3 bases and J by 2 bases, 3 bases remained unmatched. CDR3: CASSLGQPNTGELFF. Written as DNA, the CDR3 is TGTGCCAGCAGTTTGGGACAGCCAAACACCGGGGAGCTGTTTTTT.